The 19 T cell receptor beta chains below come from one sample, sequenced in a study of T-cell reconstitution after alpha-beta-depleted transplantation in children. Preparation of the TCRbeta library was carried out with unique molecular identifiers. TCRdb re-called the PCR reads with MiXCR, one entry per CDR3 protein. This sample has around 200,000 distinct CDR3 sequences; more than 15% occur once, and the top ten carry around 44%. The sample in question was PBMCs, mostly from graft donor cells, obtained 360 days after TCRalphabeta/CD19-depleted stem cell transplant. Receptor source: a male patient aged 2-10 years who had a stem cell transplant for acute lymphoblastic leukemia, so the T cells may come from the graft donor.

The V call is TRBV7-6, the J call TRBJ2-5; D call uncertain. V was clipped by 1 base and J by 4 bases, with 13 bases between them. Per germline, CDR1 SGHVS and CDR2 FNYEAQ. This CDR3 region has 15 residues. The CDR3 here is CASSLDVVARETQYF. CDR3 nucleotide sequence: TGTGCCAGCAGCTTAGACGTAGTAGCTCGAGAGACCCAGTACTTC.

This clonotype was seen only a few times. The chain has TRBV15 and TRBJ2-5; D not certain. CDR3 length: 11 amino acids. Germline V gene data show CDR1 as LNHNV and CDR2 as YYDKDF (reference sequence). V was trimmed by 0 bases and J by 5 bases, leaving 1 base between them. The CDR3 sequence: CATSREETQYF. The CDR3 DNA is TGTGCCACCAGCAGAGAGGAGACCCAGTACTTC.

This clonotype has more than one count but fewer than ten. V gene TRBV10-2 combines with J gene TRBJ2-7, with D perhaps TRBD2 (5 bases). Deletions cut 7 bases from V and 3 bases from J, with 10 bases between. Germline V gives CDR1 WSHSY, CDR2 SAAADI. The CDR3 is made up of 12 amino acids. CDR3 sequence: CASTGNGYEQYF. The DNA for the CDR3 is TGCGCCAGCACCGGGAACGGCTACGAGCAGTACTTC.

This chain links TRBV5-1 with TRBJ2-7; 7 positions match TRBD2. V was pared by 1 base and J by 5 bases, with 12 bases of the junction left unmatched. The length of the CDR3 is 16 residues. Germline lookup yields CDR1 SGHRS and CDR2 YFSETQ. The CDR3 nucleotides are TGCGCCAGCAGCTTGTTGGGGGGGATGATATTCGACGAGCAGTACTTC. Residues: CASSLLGGMIFDEQYF.

Only a few counts were recorded for this clonotype. In DNA form, the CDR3 reads TGTGCCAGCAGTCTTCTCGGACTAGTCACAGATACGCAGTATTTT. It translates to CASSLLGLVTDTQYF. The gene calls are TRBV6-5 and TRBJ2-3, with 7 nucleotides matching TRBD2. Germline V gene sequence: CDR1 MNHEY, CDR2 SVGAGI. V lost 5 bases and J lost 2; bases outside the gene matches: 7. The CDR3 has 15 amino acids.

In this sample, this clonotype turned up a few times. The chain couples TRBV11-2 to TRBJ2-7; tentatively, D is TRBD1 (5 bases). This CDR3 comprises 16 residues. The V end was cut by 5 bases, the J end by 2 bases, with 19 bases between. Per germline, CDR1 SGHAT and CDR2 FQNNGV. Here the CDR3 reads CASSADLKTVTYEQYF. The CDR3 nucleotides read TGTGCCAGCAGCGCGGACCTCAAGACAGTTACCTACGAGCAGTACTTC. Together with reference TRBV11-2 and TRBJ2-7, the CDR3 gives the full variable domain: EAGVAQSPRYKIIEKRQSVAFWCNPISGHATLYWYQQILGQGPKLLIQFQNNGVVDDSQLPKDRFSAERLKGVDSTLKIQPAKLEDSAVYLCASSADLKTVTYEQYFGPGTRLTVT.

The chain recombines TRBV10-3 with TRBJ2-3; D might be TRBD2 (6 bases). The CDR3 covers 17 residues. Germline V gene sequence: CDR1 ENHRY, CDR2 SYGVKD. V dropped 10 bases and J dropped 2 bases, with 25 bases sitting between them. The CDR3 DNA follows: TGTGCCACCAGATCATCCATGACTAGATCGAACACAGATACGCAGTATTTT. This codes for CATRSSMTRSNTDTQYF.

The CDR3 nucleotides read TGCGCCAGCAGCGCCGACAGGGGGTCAGTGAACACTGAAGCTTTCTTT. It specifies CASSADRGSVNTEAFF. The chain is built from TRBV5-1 and TRBJ1-1; 9 positions agree with TRBD1. Trimming cost V 4 bases and J 0 bases; bases outside gene matches: 7. The CDR3 is 16 residues long. Germline assignment: CDR1 SGHRS and CDR2 YFSETQ.

This clonotype was counted between two and nine times. The chain recombines TRBV28 with TRBJ2-4, with TRBD2 as a possible D gene (5 bases). Trimming shortened V by 3 bases and J by 0 bases, and 6 bases separated the two germline ends. This CDR3 is 14 amino acids long. In germline, CDR1 is MDHEN, CDR2 SYDVKM. The CDR3 DNA is TGTGCCAGCAGTTTTGAGGGAGCCAAAAACATTCAGTACTTC. Translating gives CASSFEGAKNIQYF. The variable domain in full, completed from reference TRBV28 and TRBJ2-4, reads DVKVTQSSRYLVKRTGEKVFLECVQDMDHENMFWYRQDPGLGLRLIYFSYDVKMKEKGDIPEGYSVSREKKERFSLILESASTNQTSMYLCASSFEGAKNIQYFGAGTRLSVL.

This clonotype was seen a handful of times. CDR3 residues: CSAGGGYEQYF. The CDR3 region has the DNA TGCAGTGCAGGAGGGGGGTACGAGCAGTACTTC. The chain employs TRBV20-1 and TRBJ2-7, with D perhaps given as TRBD1 or TRBD2 (6 bases each). Germline CDR1 reads DFQATT; CDR2 reads SNEGSKA (reference sequence). V was pared by 6 bases and J by 4 bases, with 10 bases between. The CDR3 extends over 11 amino acids.

This clonotype showed up many times. The CDR3 DNA sequence: TGTGCCAGCAGCAAGGGGGTCCCGGAGCAGTACTTC. Its translation: CASSKGVPEQYF. This chain uses TRBV2 with TRBJ2-7, with a tentative D call TRBD1 (6 bases). This CDR3 comprises 12 residues. V lost 6 bases and J lost 7, with 13 bases in between. Germline CDR1 SNHLY, CDR2 FYNNEI.

The CDR3 sequence is CASSIPQVTDTQYF. CDR3 nucleotide sequence: TGTGCCAGCAGTATTCCCCAGGTCACAGATACGCAGTATTTT. This chain joins TRBV28 and TRBJ2-3; D remains ambiguous. From germline, CDR1 is MDHEN and CDR2 SYDVKM. Trimming took off 5 bases at V and 2 bases at J, with 11 bases between the two ends. CDR3 length equals 14 residues.

This clonotype has more than one count but fewer than ten. The rearrangement uses TRBV5-1 and TRBJ2-1, with a tentative D call TRBD1 (5 bases). Germline V gene sequence: CDR1 SGHRS, CDR2 YFSETQ. V was clipped by 1 base and J by 6 bases, with 11 bases between them. CDR3 length: 14 residues. This CDR3 is CASSLQGVLNEQFF. In DNA, the CDR3 is TGCGCCAGCAGCTTGCAGGGTGTCCTCAATGAGCAGTTCTTC. The full variable domain, its missing parts supplied by reference TRBV5-1 and TRBJ2-1, is KAGVTQTPRYLIKTRGQQVTLSCSPISGHRSVSWYQQTPGQGLQFLFEYFSETQRNKGNFPGRFSGRQFSNSRSEMNVSTLELGDSALYLCASSLQGVLNEQFFGPGTRLTVL.

The chain uses TRBV29-1 and TRBJ2-7; 7 bases are shared with TRBD1. The CDR3 runs to 11 residues. Germline V gives CDR1 SQVTM, CDR2 ANQGSEA. V trimming: 7 bases; J trimming: 1 base; junction bases outside the gene matches: 1. The CDR3 sequence: CSAGGSYEQYF. The CDR3 bases are TGCAGCGCAGGGGGATCCTACGAGCAGTACTTC.

The genes are TRBV14 and TRBJ2-1; unclear D gene. Germline V CDR1 and CDR2: SGHDN, FVKESK. The CDR3 runs 11 residues. The V end was cut by 5 bases, the J end by 15 bases, with 14 bases between. In DNA, the CDR3 is TGTGCCAGCAGCAACCGGGCGTTGCCGTTCTTC. The encoded protein is CASSNRALPFF.

This clonotype was counted between two and nine times. The J gene is TRBJ2-1, the V gene TRBV27, with TRBD1 matching over 9 bases. This CDR3 is 15 amino acids long. Trimming removed 7 bases from V and 7 bases from J; junction bases left unmatched: 11. CDR1 is MNHEY and CDR2 is SMNVEV in the germline V gene (reference sequence). The CDR3 is CASTPLGTGRNEQFF. The CDR3 DNA reads as TGTGCCAGCACCCCCTTAGGGACAGGGAGGAATGAGCAGTTCTTC.

The J gene is TRBJ2-7, the V gene TRBV29-1; D perhaps matches TRBD1 (5 bases). This CDR3 comprises 13 residues. The ends were cut back, 2 bases at V and 2 bases at J, with 10 bases in the middle. The germline V gene has CDR1 SQVTM and CDR2 ANQGSEA. As DNA, the CDR3 is TGCAGCGTTGAATTGACAGAAACCTACGAGCAGTACTTC. Translation gives CSVELTETYEQYF.

J is TRBJ2-3 and V is TRBV2, with D possibly being TRBD2 (7 bases). Germline V gene sequence: CDR1 SNHLY, CDR2 FYNNEI. CDR3 length: 15 residues. V lost 7 bases, J lost 0 bases, and 14 bases lay in between. The CDR3, as DNA: TGTGCCAGCAAAGGGGCGGGGGCTAGCACAGATACGCAGTATTTT. The encoded protein is CASKGAGASTDTQYF.

This chain links TRBV20-1 with TRBJ1-1, with TRBD1 as a possible D gene (6 bases). Per germline, CDR1 DFQATT and CDR2 SNEGSKA (reference sequence). The CDR3 sequence is 15 residues long. V was trimmed by 1 base and J by 4 bases, leaving 16 bases between them. The CDR3 DNA reads as TGCAGTGCTAGAGGTGGGAGACAGGTGGGCACTGAAGCTTTCTTT. Protein sequence: CSARGGRQVGTEAFF.